This T cell receptor beta chain was sequenced for a study of T cell responses to AZD1222 COVID-19 vaccine. Study-level points and caveats: Unmutated variant regions reportedly attract nearly half of all spike-specific TCRs. Mostly white British, mostly female donors; authors suggested clonal diversity may be underestimated.

The CDR3 extends over 15 amino acids. Germline assignment: CDR1 SGDLS and CDR2 YYNGEE. V was pared by 2 bases and J by 1 base, with 4 bases of the junction left unmatched. Profiling relied on immunoSEQ multiplex PCR, and the TCRdb table lists in-frame clones only, not all of them. The sample includes around 73,000 clones, 89% of them seen just once. About this clone: Its antigen is still unknown.

The gene calls are TRBV9 and TRBJ2-3, with TRBD2 matching over 7 bases. The source of this sequence is an adult who received the AZD1222 COVID-19 vaccine. The sequences come from peripheral blood, collected 28 days after the second AZD1222 dose. For the CDR3, the DNA is TGTGCCAGCAGCGTTCGGGACTACCGCACAGATACGCAGTATTTT. This gives the protein CASSVRDYRTDTQYF.